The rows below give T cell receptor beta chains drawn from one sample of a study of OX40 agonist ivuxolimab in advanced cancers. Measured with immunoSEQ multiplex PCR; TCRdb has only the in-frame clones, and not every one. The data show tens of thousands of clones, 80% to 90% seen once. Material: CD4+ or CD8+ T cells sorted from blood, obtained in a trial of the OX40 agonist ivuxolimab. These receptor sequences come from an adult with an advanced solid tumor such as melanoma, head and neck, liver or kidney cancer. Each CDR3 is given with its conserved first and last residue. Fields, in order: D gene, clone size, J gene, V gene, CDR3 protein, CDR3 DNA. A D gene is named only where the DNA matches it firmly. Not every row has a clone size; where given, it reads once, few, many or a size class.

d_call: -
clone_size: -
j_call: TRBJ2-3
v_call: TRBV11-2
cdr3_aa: CASSLGTTYDTQYF
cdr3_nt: TGTGCCAGCAGCCTCGGGACGACCTACGATACGCAGTATTTT

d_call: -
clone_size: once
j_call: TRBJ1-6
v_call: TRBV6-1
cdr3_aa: CASNPWERNSPLHF
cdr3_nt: TGTGCCAGCAACCCCTGGGAGAGAAATTCACCCCTCCACTTT

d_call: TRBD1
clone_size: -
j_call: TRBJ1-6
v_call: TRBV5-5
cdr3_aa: CASSFSGTENSPLHF
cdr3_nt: TGTGCCAGCAGCTTCTCCGGGACAGAAAATTCACCCCTCCACTTT

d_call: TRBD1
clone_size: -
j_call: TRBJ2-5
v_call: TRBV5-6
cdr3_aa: CASSITRDRQETQYF
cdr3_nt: TGTGCCAGCAGCATAACCAGGGACAGGCAAGAGACCCAGTACTTC

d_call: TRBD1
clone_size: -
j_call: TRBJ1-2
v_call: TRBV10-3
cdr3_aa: CAISESGQNYGYTF
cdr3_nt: TGTGCCATCAGTGAGTCGGGACAGAACTATGGCTACACCTTC

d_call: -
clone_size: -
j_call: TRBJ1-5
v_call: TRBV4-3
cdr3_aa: CASSQSAYSQPQHF
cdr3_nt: TGCGCCAGCAGCCAATCCGCCTACAGTCAGCCCCAGCATTTT

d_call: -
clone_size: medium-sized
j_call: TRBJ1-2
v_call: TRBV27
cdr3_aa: CASSLSGAGGYTF
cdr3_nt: TGTGCCAGCAGTTTATCAGGGGCCGGGGGCTACACCTTC

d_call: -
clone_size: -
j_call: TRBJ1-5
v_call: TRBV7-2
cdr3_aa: CASSRQGNGNQPQHF
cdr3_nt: TGTGCCAGCAGTCGCCAAGGGAATGGCAATCAGCCCCAGCATTTT

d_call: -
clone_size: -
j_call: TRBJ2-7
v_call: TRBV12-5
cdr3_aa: CASGLDTTDEQYF
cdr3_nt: TGTGCTAGTGGTTTGGACACTACTGACGAGCAGTACTTC

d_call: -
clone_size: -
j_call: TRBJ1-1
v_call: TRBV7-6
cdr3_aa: CASSVRGGGVMNTEAFF
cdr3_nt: TGTGCCAGCAGTGTAAGGGGCGGGGGGGTTATGAACACTGAAGCTTTCTTT

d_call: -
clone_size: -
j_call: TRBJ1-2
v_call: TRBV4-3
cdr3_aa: CASSQDGRGKYGYTF
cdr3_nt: TGCGCCAGCAGCCAAGACGGCAGGGGAAAGTATGGCTACACCTTC

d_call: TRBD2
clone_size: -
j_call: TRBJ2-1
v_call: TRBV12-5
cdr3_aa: CASGSRDGGGYNEQFF
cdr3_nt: TGTGCTAGTGGTTCGCGTGACGGCGGGGGGTACAATGAGCAGTTCTTC

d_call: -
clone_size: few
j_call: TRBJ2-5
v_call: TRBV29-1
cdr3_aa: CSVKGRGGSQETQYF
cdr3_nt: TGCAGCGTAAAAGGACGAGGTGGGTCCCAAGAGACCCAGTACTTC

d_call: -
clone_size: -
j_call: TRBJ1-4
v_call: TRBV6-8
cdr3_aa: CASTEVLREKLFF
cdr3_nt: TGTGCCAGCACTGAAGTGTTGAGGGAAAAACTGTTTTTT

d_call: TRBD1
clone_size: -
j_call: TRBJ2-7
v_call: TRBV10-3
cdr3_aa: CAIRPGQGAYEQYF
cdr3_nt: TGTGCCATCAGACCGGGACAGGGGGCCTACGAGCAGTACTTC

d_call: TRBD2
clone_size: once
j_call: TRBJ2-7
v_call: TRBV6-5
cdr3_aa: CASSFGTSGVYEQYF
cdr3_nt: TGTGCCAGCAGTTTCGGGACTAGCGGGGTCTACGAGCAGTACTTC

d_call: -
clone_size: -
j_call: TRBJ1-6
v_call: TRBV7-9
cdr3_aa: CASSLAHRAGATPLHF
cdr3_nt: TGTGCCAGCAGCTTAGCGCATAGGGCAGGGGCTACACCCCTCCACTTT

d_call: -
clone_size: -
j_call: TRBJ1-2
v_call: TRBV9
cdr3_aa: CASSVATSSNYGYTF
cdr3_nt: TGTGCCAGCAGCGTAGCGACGAGTTCTAACTATGGCTACACCTTC

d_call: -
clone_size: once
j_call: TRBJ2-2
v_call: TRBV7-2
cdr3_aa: CASSLAGRHTGELFF
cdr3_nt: TGCGCCAGCAGCTTAGCAGGGCGACACACCGGGGAGCTGTTTTTT

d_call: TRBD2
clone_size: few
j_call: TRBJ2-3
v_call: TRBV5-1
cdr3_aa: CASSLSLAGTTDTQYF
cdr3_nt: TGCGCCAGCAGCTTGTCACTAGCGGGGACCACAGATACGCAGTATTTT

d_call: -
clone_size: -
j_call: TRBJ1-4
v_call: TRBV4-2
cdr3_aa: CASSQGGVTHEKLFF
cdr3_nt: TGTGCCAGCAGCCAAGGCGGGGTAACTCATGAAAAACTGTTTTTT